These 3 T cell receptor beta chains were all obtained from the same sample, sequenced in a study of blood T cells in healthy people across ages. PCR was performed a second time for about 7 to 11 cycles using a sample-barcoded 5' primer and a J-beta primer mix. TCRdb redid the calling of the 5' RACE reads with MiXCR, one entry per CDR3 protein. Of about 1.1 million distinct CDR3 sequences detected, less than 45% appear once; the ten largest clones hold roughly 14%. The sequencing sample was made of blood. All receptors come from a man between 18 and 29 years old in good health.

This clonotype has just a few counts. The rearrangement joins TRBV5-1 to TRBJ2-3; D is unclear. The germline gives CDR1 SGHRS, CDR2 YFSETQ. The ends were cut back, 4 bases at V and 6 bases at J, with 15 bases in the middle. The CDR3 is 14 amino acids. This CDR3 is CASSPATGGDTQYF. CDR3 in DNA: TGCGCCAGCAGCCCTGCGACGGGTGGGGATACGCAGTATTTT.

This chain connects TRBV4-3 to TRBJ2-5; TRBD1 matches at 8 bases. Trimming took 3 bases from V and 11 from J; bases not matched to a gene: 17. The germline V gene encodes CDR1 LGHNA and CDR2 YSLEER. This CDR3 has 16 residues. The CDR3 DNA is TGCGCCAGCAGCCACCGGGTGACAGGGGATAGTAGTGAGCAGTACTTC. This codes for CASSHRVTGDSSEQYF.

This clonotype was counted a few times. J is TRBJ2-3 and V is TRBV11-2; TRBD1 agrees at 8 bases. Germline loops: CDR1 SGHAT, CDR2 FQNNGV. The ends lost 3 bases at V and 5 bases at J; junction bases unmatched: 4. This CDR3 spans 14 amino acids. The chain's CDR3 is CASSLGRGQDTQYF. As DNA, the CDR3 is TGTGCCAGCAGCTTGGGCAGGGGGCAAGATACGCAGTATTTT.